This TCR beta chain was identified during a study of T cells after yellow fever vaccination (dated by TCRdb to about 2019). For the study in its entirety: The SMART-Seq v4 Ultra Low Input RNA kit was used to prepare libraries from fractions with low cell numbers. Bulk TCR alpha and beta repertoires were sequenced longitudinally to track T-cell clones before and after primary and booster YFV17D yellow fever vaccination. The cohort comprised two healthy male donors, one aged 18 to 29 and one aged 30 to 40 years. Bulk PBMC replicates and cell subsets were isolated from blood drawn at multiple timepoints before and after both primary and secondary immunization.

Broad study findings and their caveats: A small share of clonotypes occurred in both CD4 and CD8 compartments, likely arising from convergent recombination. Because only a couple of donors were included in the study, the extent to which the findings can be generalized is limited. Compared with the primary T-cell response, the secondary T-cell response was weaker but faster, peaking on day 5 rather than day 15. FACS-sorted repertoires could contain abundant contaminating clonotypes from the bulk population, so computational filtering was required. After the booster, most of the clones that had expanded following primary vaccination were detected again (roughly 96% of CD4 and around 90% of CD8), which suggests that memory was broadly maintained.

According to the study, the label for this sample's treatment or condition signals: live attenuated yellow fever vaccine strain. Two biological replicates of bulk PBMCs were collected at each blood-draw timepoint. A standard Ficoll-Paque protocol was used to isolate PBMCs from peripheral blood. TriZol was used to extract RNA from bulk PBMCs, from CD4 and CD8 fractions, and from dextramer-positive and dextramer-negative fractions. This clonotype was recorded a few times. Its antigen is unknown. The junction shows a germline mismatch at one end, possibly a read error. The germline V gene specifies MNHEY as CDR1 and SVGEGT as CDR2. Including cysteine and phenylalanine, the CDR3 has 15 amino acids. The kept DNA is CDR3 alone, 45 bases in frame from the first base. Sequencing was performed on an Illumina NovaSeq 6000. Synthesis of TCR cDNA relied on 5'RACE template switching, a step that introduced a universal primer site along with unique molecular identifiers. Priming for cDNA synthesis came from both the TCR alpha and TCR beta constant segments. Library amplification involved two PCR steps, and the second step added sample barcodes and sequencing adapters. Sequencing of libraries was performed on Illumina HiSeq 2500 (2x100 bp) or NovaSeq (2x150 bp). On the authors' methods: MIGEC was used to demultiplex reads and collapse the reads into UMI consensus sequences, and MiXCR was used for V(D)J alignment. Clonotypes responding to the vaccine were identified with edgeR on replicate PBMC samples, with the criteria of FDR below 0.01 and a log2 fold change above 5 up to day 15. Each bulk clonotype received a CD4 or CD8 identity based on whether the sequenced CD4 or CD8 repertoire contained that clonotype at higher abundance. The public reads were run again by TCRdb, first through fastp at Q25 and then through MiXCR, and only productive beta chains were kept. Records with the same CDR3 protein are collapsed into one entry carrying the most frequent genes and DNA. V and J calls and clone size were set by TCRdb, not the authors. The sample data list some 420,000 distinct CDR3 sequences, and 18% of these were observed just once. The ten largest clones add up to roughly a sixth of the sample.

This sequence originates from a man aged 18 to 30 who received the YFV17D yellow fever vaccine. The material sequenced was PBMCs, taken before the yellow fever booster vaccination. This chain is built from TRBV6-2 or TRBV6-3 and TRBJ2-4; TRBD2 lines up with 7 middle nucleotides. The DNA reads TGTGCCAGCGGGGGAGCGGGGACCGCAAAAAACATTCAGTATTTC. Its translation reads: CASGGAGTAKNIQYF.